Sequencing of this T cell receptor beta chain was carried out in a study of human T cells and chemical hapten exposure (dated by TCRdb to about 2021). Turning to the overall study: For sensitization, 2% DPC in acetone was applied to a roughly 2 cm by roughly 2 cm area of upper inner arm skin. This study followed changes in the peripheral blood TCR repertoire in vivo during primary and secondary sensitization of alopecia patients to the hapten diphenylcyclopropenone (DPC). Throughout the study period of 20 to 30 weeks, patients also received therapeutic DPC doses to the scalp every week. About 30 alopecia patients provided blood for TCR sequencing at one to four time points (pre-sensitization, 2, 6 and 24 weeks). Most of the patients in the cohort were female, and the cohort covered alopecia areata with under or over 50% scalp involvement, alopecia totalis and alopecia universalis. Patient blood was sampled pre-sensitization (week 0) and at 2, 6 and about 24 weeks after DPC sensitization. The libraries were sequenced as a pool, and the TCR yield per sample differed mostly because of small variations in library volumes within the pool. Patch testing was performed on the upper back with Finn chambers containing 0.01% DPC, and the patch tests were scored after 6 days according to International Contact Dermatitis Research Group standards. Beyond this particular receptor, the publication reports: Alopecia, a presumed autoimmune disease, was present in all patients, so the immune response of the patients might differ from that of healthy individuals. Expanded TCRs formed significantly more large CDR3 similarity clusters than pre-sensitization or healthy control sets, consistent with antigen-driven responses. After repeated subsampling, changes were observed in the strength of the expansion versus patch-test correlation and in the threshold at which the correlation became significant. Patch test score was positively correlated with the number of PT1 expanded TCRs, with significance at thresholds 8, 16 and 32 but not at 4. The number of TCRs above 1 in 1000 frequency did not change with DPC sensitization; there was no evidence of global repertoire structure alterations.

Library generation was performed with RACE. Sequencing relied on a NextSeq 500. During library preparation, unique molecular identifiers were attached to individual cDNA molecules so that TCRs could be counted quantitatively and reproducibly. From each blood RNA sample, both TCR alpha and TCR beta chains were sequenced. The authors' pipeline ran thus. A median of around 100,000 TCRs per sample was observed, with a range of about 20,000 to 750,000. The Decombinator software suite was used to annotate the V, J and CDR3 of the TCR reads. For the PS versus PT1 abundance plots, all samples were subsampled to the same number of TCRs (28,000). TCRs were defined as expanded if absent before sensitization and observed at least eight times at the 2-week time point. TCRdb reworked the public reads: Q25 trimming with fastp, MiXCR clone assembly, productive beta chains retained. Every distinct CDR3 protein forms one entry, paired with its most common genes and DNA. The V and J calls come from TCRdb's annotation, not from the publication. A total of tens of thousands of distinct CDR3 sequences appear in this sample, 10% of them only once. Around 7% of the sample comes from the top ten.

The label giving this sample's time point can be read as: patch test 2, 6 weeks after DPC sensitization. The treatment or condition label here, explained by the study, means: therapeutic diphenylcyclopropenone sensitization with weekly scalp DPC. At every patch-test visit, the blood draw took place before the patch test was put on. Patients were eligible if aged 18 to 70, diagnosed with alopecia and judged suitable for DPC therapy, and pregnant patients were excluded. Unfractionated whole blood was collected in Tempus Blood RNA tubes, and total RNA was extracted from that blood. This clonotype occurred many times. Which antigen it targets is not known. No much larger clonotype is one base removed from it; base qualities were not supplied. At the junction V is shortened by 5 bases and J by 3 bases, with 21 bases in between. The CDR3 sequence holds 16 residues, the cysteine and phenylalanine included. This entry keeps only the CDR3 DNA: 48 bases, framed from base 1. For CDR1 and CDR2, the germline V gene lists SGHDT and YYEEEE.

The clonotype originates from a woman aged 45-59 years with alopecia areata. Some clones in this sample may be carry-over from other donors' samples. This specimen consisted of whole blood, obtained in connection with sensitization to the hapten diphenylcyclopropenone (DPC). In this chain, TRBV5-6 is recombined with TRBJ2-7; a tentative D call is TRBD2 (6 bases match). The DNA sequence is given as TGTGCCAGCAGAGCTTGGGACCTAGCGCCACTCTACGAGCAGTACTTC. The resulting protein is CASRAWDLAPLYEQYF.